Presented here are 18 T cell receptor beta chains from one specimen sequenced in a study of control samples from healthy donors and cancer patients. The data were produced by immunoSEQ multiplex PCR, yet TCRdb's version contains in-frame clones alone and is incomplete. The sample gives tens of thousands of clones, approximately 91% of which show up once; around 5.7% is in the top ten. Source material: blood. The source of these receptors is a woman between 50 and 59 years old in good health.

This chain connects TRBV10-2 to TRBJ2-1; D unclear. Trimming removed 1 base from V and 4 bases from J, with 5 bases in between. CDR1 is WSHSY, CDR2 SAAADI, per germline. The CDR3 has 13 residues. CDR3 region: CASSEYTYNEQFF. The CDR3 DNA follows: TGCGCCAGCAGTGAGTACACGTACAATGAGCAGTTCTTC.

This clone was seen more than once but under ten times. The chain combines TRBV19 with TRBJ1-5, with a tentative D call TRBD1 (5 bases). Per the germline V gene, CDR1 is LNHDA and CDR2 is SQIVND (reference sequence). This CDR3 comprises 13 residues. Trimming cost V 1 base and J 7 bases, with 8 bases left between them. CDR3: CASSIAREQPQHF. The CDR3 bases are TGTGCCAGTAGTATAGCCAGGGAACAGCCCCAGCATTTT.

This chain links TRBV18 with TRBJ1-3; D is perhaps TRBD1 (5 bases). The CDR3 has 14 residues. The V gene's germline CDR1 is KGHSH and CDR2 LQKENI. The V end lost 2 bases, the J end lost 3 bases, and 8 bases lay between the germline ends. In nucleotides, the CDR3 is TGTGCCAGCTCACCATCAGGGAATGGAAACACCATATATTTT. This codes for CASSPSGNGNTIYF.

The CDR3 reads CASSSWDRVFTGELFF. CDR3 in DNA: TGTGCCAGCAGCTCCTGGGACAGGGTTTTCACCGGGGAGCTGTTTTTT. The J gene is TRBJ2-2, the V gene TRBV5-6; 9 nucleotides line up with TRBD1. Trimming removed 3 bases from V and 4 bases from J; junction bases left unmatched: 7. CDR1 SGHDT and CDR2 YYEEEE come from the germline V gene. This CDR3 contains 16 residues.

The chain carries TRBV5-1 and TRBJ1-3; D is perhaps TRBD1 (6 bases). The CDR3 has 15 residues. Per germline, CDR1 SGHRS and CDR2 YFSETQ. Trimming shortened V by 0 bases and J by 2 bases, and 9 bases separated the two germline ends. In DNA form, the CDR3 reads TGCGCCAGCAGCTTGGGGGACATTACTGGAAACACCATATATTTT. Encoded protein: CASSLGDITGNTIYF. Based on the CDR3 plus reference TRBV5-1 and TRBJ1-3, the full variable domain is KAGVTQTPRYLIKTRGQQVTLSCSPISGHRSVSWYQQTPGQGLQFLFEYFSETQRNKGNFPGRFSGRQFSNSRSEMNVSTLELGDSALYLCASSLGDITGNTIYFGEGSWLTVV.

V is TRBV5-6 and J is TRBJ2-1, with no clear D. The CDR3 consists of 14 residues. Trimming pared 4 bases from V and 3 bases from J, leaving 11 bases between. The germline gives CDR1 SGHDT, CDR2 YYEEEE. The CDR3 protein is CASSVAGFYNEQFF. CDR3 nucleotide sequence: TGTGCCAGCAGCGTAGCCGGGTTCTACAATGAGCAGTTCTTC. Using reference TRBV5-6 and TRBJ2-1 for the parts outside the CDR3, the full variable domain is DAGVTQSPTHLIKTRGQQVTLRCSPKSGHDTVSWYQQALGQGPQFIFQYYEEEERQRGNFPDRFSGHQFPNYSSELNVNALLLGDSALYLCASSVAGFYNEQFFGPGTRLTVL.

This clone was seen just once. V gene TRBV7-9 combines with J gene TRBJ2-1; D perhaps matches TRBD1 (6 bases). The germline gives CDR1 SEHNR, CDR2 FQNEAQ (reference sequence). The CDR3 spans 13 residues. Trimming stripped 4 bases from V and 4 bases from J, with 8 bases between. The CDR3, as DNA: TGTGCCAGCAGCTCCGGACAGTACAATGAGCAGTTCTTC. Translation: CASSSGQYNEQFF.

The chain carries TRBV5-6 and TRBJ1-3, with unresolved D. CDR1 and CDR2 from the germline V gene are SGHDT and YYEEEE. V shed 3 bases and J shed 2 bases, with 6 bases lying between them. This CDR3 comprises 13 residues. CDR3 DNA: TGTGCCAGCAGCTCGGGGACTGGAAACACCATATATTTT. This encodes CASSSGTGNTIYF.

The chain links TRBV6-5 to TRBJ1-2; D ambiguous. The CDR3 runs to 15 residues. V lost 2 bases, J lost 10 bases, and 20 bases lay in between. The V gene's germline CDR1 is MNHEY and CDR2 SVGAGI. The CDR3 nucleotides are TGTGCCAGCAGTTACGACCGAAGTACGTCTAATGACTACACCTTC. It translates to CASSYDRSTSNDYTF.

CDR3 in amino acids: CASSPSGGQQVVFF. CDR3 sequence (DNA): TGTGCCAGCTCACCCTCAGGGGGCCAGCAAGTTGTCTTCTTT. The chain is built from TRBV18 and TRBJ1-1, with 8 bases that match TRBD1. The CDR3 loop spans 14 amino acids. Germline V lookup: CDR1 KGHSH, CDR2 LQKENI. J lost 14 bases, V lost 3 bases, and 14 bases had no gene match.

V and J are TRBV14 and TRBJ2-3; 7 bases agree with TRBD1. The germline CDR1 and CDR2 sequences are SGHDN and FVKESK. J lost 5 bases, V lost 3 bases, and 2 bases had no gene match. CDR3 length: 13 residues. CDR3 nucleotides: TGTGCCAGCAGCCAGAACAGGGGAGATACGCAGTATTTT. Amino acid sequence: CASSQNRGDTQYF.

This clone has only one observation. J is TRBJ2-3 and V is TRBV19; 9 positions agree with TRBD1. Germline trimming cut 5 bases from V and 3 bases from J; bases unmatched to any gene: 9. Germline V gene lookup returns CDR1 LNHDA and CDR2 SQIVND (reference sequence). This CDR3 is 16 amino acids long. The CDR3 reads CASSHFRDRDTDTQYF. DNA for the CDR3: TGTGCCAGTAGTCACTTCCGGGACAGGGATACAGATACGCAGTATTTT. The variable domain in full, completed from reference TRBV19 and TRBJ2-3, reads DGGITQSPKYLFRKEGQNVTLSCEQNLNHDAMYWYRQDPGQGLRLIYYSQIVNDFQKGDIAEGYSVSREKKESFPLTVTSAQKNPTAFYLCASSHFRDRDTDTQYFGPGTRLTVL.

The rearrangement joins TRBV5-1 to TRBJ2-1; no firm D call. The CDR3 has 12 amino acids. The germline V gene encodes CDR1 SGHRS and CDR2 YFSETQ. Between the trimmed V and J ends, which lost 0 bases and 5 bases, there was a span of 3 bases. The CDR3 here is CASSLVDNEQFF. For the CDR3, the DNA is TGCGCCAGCAGCTTGGTAGACAATGAGCAGTTCTTC.

This rearrangement joins TRBV5-6 to TRBJ2-4; D gene unclear. CDR3 size: 14 residues. Germline CDR1 and CDR2: SGHDT and YYEEEE. V was clipped by 7 bases and J by 1 base, with 12 bases between them. CDR3 sequence: CASADTNAKNIQYF. CDR3 nucleotides: TGTGCCAGCGCCGATACCAATGCCAAAAACATTCAGTACTTC.

A single count supports this clone. This CDR3 reads CASSYTENTEAFF. In DNA, the CDR3 is TGTGCCAGCAGTTATACAGAAAACACTGAAGCTTTCTTT. V gene TRBV7-8 combines with J gene TRBJ1-1; D unclear. This CDR3 contains 13 residues. V was clipped by 6 bases and J by 2 bases, with 10 bases between them. Germline V CDR1 and CDR2: SGHVS, FQNEAQ.

This rearrangement joins TRBV9 to TRBJ1-4, with D uncertain. V was shortened by 0 bases and J by 3 bases, with 9 bases between the two germline ends. This CDR3 contains 15 residues. Germline values: CDR1 SGDLS, CDR2 YYNGEE. The CDR3 protein is CASSVDQSPNEKLFF. The CDR3 bases are TGTGCCAGCAGCGTAGACCAATCCCCTAATGAAAAACTGTTTTTT.

The rearrangement joins TRBV25-1 to TRBJ2-3; a weak D match, TRBD1 (6 bases). CDR1 and CDR2 from the germline V gene are MGHDK and SYGVNS. This CDR3 is built from 17 residues. Trimming took 1 base from V and 6 from J, leaving 20 bases between them. Here the CDR3 DNA reads TGTGCCAGCAGTGAATTTGGCAGGGGCCGCTCTGGTGATACGCAGTATTTT. Translating it yields CASSEFGRGRSGDTQYF.

This clone is a singleton in its sample. The chain carries TRBV7-2 and TRBJ1-1, with D unclear. CDR1 and CDR2 (germline): SGHTA, FQGNSA. The CDR3 is 13 amino acids. V lost 2 bases and J 4 bases, leaving 8 bases between the germline ends. As DNA, the CDR3 is TGTGCCAGCAGCTTATCAAGGAGCACTGAAGCTTTCTTT. As protein: CASSLSRSTEAFF.